The present T cell receptor (beta chain) was sequenced within a study of blood T cell repertoires in COVID-19. Study information: Nucleic acid was either cDNA or gDNA, and it came from T cells, B-cell-depleted T cells, or PBMCs.

The study drew participants aged 18 to 89 years from 20 to 30 US areas. Participant-given clinical history determined each cohort assignment. There are a few counts of this clone. Using immunoSEQ multiplex PCR, the repertoire was profiled, and TCRdb retains in-frame clones only, with some absent. The table records about 260,000 clones, roughly 88% of them present only once. The CDR3 runs to 12 residues. V was pared by 5 bases and J by 7 bases, with 4 bases of the junction left unmatched. Germline lookup yields CDR1 SGHVS and CDR2 FQNEAQ. The rearrangement joins TRBV7-8 to TRBJ1-1, with 7 positions matching TRBD1. The sequenced sample was PBMCs or T cells enriched from blood (not recorded which). The origin of this receptor is a woman aged 50 to 65 who had recovered from COVID-19. The CDR3 coding sequence is TGTGCCAGCAGCGTGGGACAGTTTGAAGCTTTCTTT. The encoded protein is CASSVGQFEAFF.